The 27 T cell receptor beta chains reported below all come from one sample, sequenced in a study of blood T cell repertoires in COVID-19. The method was immunoSEQ multiplex PCR; TCRdb's version includes in-frame clones alone and lacks a portion of them. There are around 330,000 clones in the sample; roughly 90% occur only once, and more than 3% lies in the top ten. The specimen sequenced was peripheral blood. Receptors were obtained from a woman in her 50s with active or convalescent COVID-19.

The chain uses TRBV28 and TRBJ2-7; TRBD2 aligns across 10 bases. The V gene's germline CDR1 is MDHEN and CDR2 SYDVKM. The CDR3 has 18 residues. The J segment lost 0 bases and the V segment lost 1 base, leaving 9 bases of the junction unmatched. CDR3 DNA: TGTGCCAGCAGTTTATCCCCATTTTCTAGCGGGGGCTCCTACGAGCAGTACTTC. This gives the protein CASSLSPFSSGGSYEQYF.

The rearrangement joins TRBV4-3 to TRBJ1-4; D unclear. CDR3 length: 11 amino acids. The germline V gene encodes CDR1 LGHNA and CDR2 YSLEER. V lost 8 bases and J 5 bases, leaving 6 bases between the germline ends. Here the CDR3 reads CASPTNEKLFF. CDR3 coding DNA: TGCGCCAGCCCTACGAATGAAAAACTGTTTTTT.

V usage is TRBV30 and J usage is TRBJ1-3, with 8 bases identical to TRBD1. This CDR3 is built from 16 residues. The germline CDR1 and CDR2 sequences are GTSNPN and SVGIG (reference sequence). Trimming at V came to 3 bases and at J to 0 bases, leaving 7 bases not matched to a gene. The CDR3 DNA is TGTGCCTGGAGGGAAACAGGGGGAATCTCTGGAAACACCATATATTTT. It codes for CAWRETGGISGNTIYF.

This chain joins TRBV3-1 (or the pseudogene TRBV3-2) and TRBJ1-6, with D possibly matching TRBD1 (6 bases). The CDR3 length is 14 residues. Germline CDR1 is LGHDT and CDR2 is YNNKEL (reference sequence). V lost 3 bases and J lost 8, with 11 bases in between. The CDR3 region is CASSQPGADSPLHF. The CDR3 DNA is TGTGCCAGCAGCCAGCCAGGGGCTGATTCACCCCTCCACTTT.

The chain recombines TRBV24-1 with TRBJ2-3, with D tentatively TRBD1 (6 bases). V was shortened by 9 bases and J by 4 bases, with 10 bases between the two germline ends. In germline, CDR1 is KGHDR, CDR2 SFDVKD. CDR3 length: 12 amino acids. CDR3: CATLRGSDTQYF. The DNA of the CDR3 is TGTGCCACCCTGAGGGGGTCAGATACGCAGTATTTT.

V and J are TRBV10-3 and TRBJ2-7; 11 bases align to TRBD2. Trimming at V came to 10 bases and at J to 3 bases, leaving 8 bases not matched to a gene. CDR1 is ENHRY and CDR2 is SYGVKD in the germline V gene. The CDR3 loop spans 14 amino acids. The CDR3 spells CATIPGTSGYEQYF. The DNA for the CDR3 is TGTGCCACAATCCCCGGGACTAGCGGCTACGAGCAGTACTTC.

This chain connects TRBV19 to TRBJ2-7, with D possibly matching TRBD2 (6 bases). V gave up 5 bases and J gave up 4 bases, with 12 bases separating them. CDR3 length: 13 amino acids. From germline, CDR1 is LNHDA and CDR2 SQIVND (reference sequence). The CDR3 here is CASSPGGGYEQYF. Written as DNA, the CDR3 is TGTGCCAGTAGTCCGGGTGGGGGGTACGAGCAGTACTTC.

This chain joins TRBV6-5 and TRBJ2-1; maybe TRBD2 (6 bases). The CDR3 sequence is 15 residues long. The V and J ends lost 2 bases and 8 bases respectively, with 16 bases between them. Germline-derived CDR1 and CDR2 are MNHEY and SVGAGI. CDR3 sequence: CASSYLPGEADEQFF. The CDR3 DNA is TGTGCCAGCAGTTACCTACCGGGAGAGGCGGATGAGCAGTTCTTC.

This clone was picked up one time. V is TRBV7-8 and J is TRBJ2-1, with 12 bases that match TRBD2. Trimming at V came to 1 base and at J to 6 bases, leaving 13 bases not matched to a gene. Per germline, CDR1 SGHVS and CDR2 FQNEAQ. CDR3 length equals 19 residues. The CDR3 reads CASSLGGLAGRSSGNEQFF. For the CDR3, the DNA is TGTGCCAGCAGCTTAGGGGGACTAGCGGGTAGGAGCTCCGGCAATGAGCAGTTCTTC. The whole variable domain, filled in from reference TRBV7-8 and TRBJ2-1, reads GAGVSQSPRYKVAKRGQDVALRCDPISGHVSLFWYQQALGQGPEFLTYFQNEAQLDKSGLPSDRFFAERPEGSVSTLKIQRTQQEDSAVYLCASSLGGLAGRSSGNEQFFGPGTRLTVL.

The chain recombines TRBV30 with TRBJ1-5; 9 positions agree with TRBD1. Germline V gene sequence: CDR1 GTSNPN, CDR2 SVGIG (reference sequence). This CDR3 contains 15 residues. The junction had 7 bases not matched to a gene; V was cut back by 0 bases and J by 7 bases. The CDR3 loop is CAWSVRQGGRQPQHF. CDR3 DNA: TGTGCCTGGAGTGTAAGACAGGGGGGACGACAGCCCCAGCATTTT.

The gene calls are TRBV5-1 and TRBJ2-1; 8 bases line up with TRBD1. Unmatched junction bases numbered 5, after V lost 4 bases and J lost 2 bases. CDR3 length: 15 amino acids. Looked up from germline, CDR1 is SGHRS and CDR2 is YFSETQ. For the CDR3, the DNA is TGCGCCAGCAGCGGCGGGACAGGCCCCTACAATGAGCAGTTCTTC. Translated, it gives CASSGGTGPYNEQFF.

CDR3 protein: CASSLAGSGSPLHF. The CDR3 coding sequence is TGTGCCAGCAGCTTAGCAGGATCCGGTTCACCCCTCCACTTT. V gene TRBV11-3 combines with J gene TRBJ1-6; D not certain. From germline, CDR1 is SGHNT and CDR2 YENEEA. The CDR3 has 14 residues. The ends were cut back, 1 base at V and 9 bases at J, with 10 bases in the middle.

V and J are TRBV7-9 and TRBJ1-2; 8 nucleotides align to TRBD1. V was pared by 2 bases and J by 12 bases, with 17 bases of the junction left unmatched. The CDR3 length is 16 residues. Looked up from germline, CDR1 is SEHNR and CDR2 is FQNEAQ (reference sequence). In DNA, the CDR3 is TGTGCCAGCAGCTTAAACTCAGTCAGGGGGCGCGACAAGCACACCTTC. Amino acid sequence: CASSLNSVRGRDKHTF.

On this clone itself: Relative to the germline gene, one junction end is altered; a read error may explain this. The V call is TRBV28, the J call TRBJ1-4, with 12 bases matching TRBD1. There are 14 residues in the CDR3. Germline V gives CDR1 MDHEN, CDR2 SYDVKM. The CDR3 DNA follows: TGTGCCAGCAGGGGACAGGGGGCTAACGAAAAACTGTTTTTT. It specifies CASRGQGANEKLFF.

The chain is built from TRBV6-6 and TRBJ2-3; 13 nucleotides line up with TRBD2. The CDR3 length is 18 residues. The germline CDR1 and CDR2 sequences are MNHNY and SVGAGI (reference sequence). V lost 5 bases to trimming and J lost 2 bases; unmatched junction nucleotides: 10. The CDR3 loop reads CASSPWTSGSSPTDTQYF. In DNA form, the CDR3 reads TGTGCCAGCAGTCCTTGGACTAGCGGGAGTAGCCCCACAGATACGCAGTATTTT.

The chain employs TRBV28 and TRBJ2-3, with TRBD2 identical over 14 bases. Losses at the gene ends were 3 bases for V and 6 bases for J; bases not matched to a gene: 2. CDR3 length: 15 amino acids. Per germline, CDR1 MDHEN and CDR2 SYDVKM. In DNA, the CDR3 is TGTGCCAGCAGTTTGGGACTAGCGGGAGCGGATACGCAGTATTTT. Residues: CASSLGLAGADTQYF.

The chain links TRBV21-1 to TRBJ1-3; no DNA check was done on the table's D call, TRBD1. TRBV21-1 is a listed pseudogene. The CDR3 is made up of 16 amino acids. CDR3: CASSMTGLSPGNTIYF. The CDR3 nucleotides read TGTGCCAGCAGCATGACAGGGCTGTCGCCTGGAAACACCATATATTTT.

The genes are TRBV4-2 and TRBJ1-3; a weak D match, TRBD1 (5 bases). The CDR3 spans 15 residues. Germline CDR1 is LGHNA and CDR2 is YNFKEQ. V was cut by 0 bases and J by 2 bases, with 8 bases left in between. CDR3 protein: CASSQDLTAGNTIYF. CDR3 coding DNA: TGTGCCAGCAGCCAAGATCTGACAGCTGGAAACACCATATATTTT.

V is TRBV11-3 and J is TRBJ1-5; TRBD1 matches at 8 bases. The ends lost 7 bases at V and 1 base at J; junction bases unmatched: 12. The length of the CDR3 is 17 residues. Per the germline V gene, CDR1 is SGHNT and CDR2 is YENEEA. CDR3 nucleotides: TGTGCCAGCAACGTCCCGGGACAGGTCCGGAGCAATCAGCCCCAGCATTTT. Protein: CASNVPGQVRSNQPQHF.

The CDR3 sequence: CASSLVPNSNTEAFF. The DNA for the CDR3 is TGTGCCAGCAGCTTGGTACCGAACTCGAACACTGAAGCTTTCTTT. V gene TRBV5-4 combines with J gene TRBJ1-1; no definite D call. The CDR3 length is 15 residues. In germline, CDR1 is SGHNT, CDR2 YYREEE (reference sequence). V gave up 0 bases and J gave up 1 base, with 10 bases separating them.

The chain uses TRBV28 and TRBJ1-2; 7 positions agree with TRBD1. Germline loops: CDR1 MDHEN, CDR2 SYDVKM. The length of the CDR3 is 15 residues. After removal of 7 bases from V and 2 bases from J, the junction contained 10 bases not matched to a gene. CDR3 nucleotide sequence: TGTGCCAGCAAACAACAGGGGAGTAGGAACTATGGCTACACCTTC. Translation: CASKQQGSRNYGYTF.

J is TRBJ2-1 and V is TRBV12-2; the table names TRBD2, a call not compared with the DNA. TRBV12-2 is given as a pseudogene. This CDR3 region has 17 residues. The CDR3 spells CASRQGGTSGRHNEQFF. Here the CDR3 DNA reads TGTGCAAGTCGCCAGGGAGGGACTAGCGGGAGGCACAATGAGCAGTTCTTC.

V gene TRBV19 combines with J gene TRBJ1-3; 8 bases fit TRBD1. The CDR3 contains 16 residues. From germline, CDR1 is LNHDA and CDR2 SQIVND (reference sequence). Trimming at V came to 2 bases and at J to 0 bases, leaving 3 bases not matched to a gene. CDR3 coding DNA: TGTGCCAGTAGTATACAGGGGGCGACCTCTGGAAACACCATATATTTT. Its protein product is CASSIQGATSGNTIYF.

The chain combines TRBV5-6 with TRBJ1-4; perhaps TRBD1 as D (5 bases). The CDR3 has 14 amino acids. Germline CDR1 and CDR2: SGHDT and YYEEEE. Trimming shortened V by 5 bases and J by 4 bases, and 12 bases separated the two germline ends. In nucleotides, the CDR3 is TGTGCCAGCAGTTTCCGGGGGATTAATGAAAAACTGTTTTTT. It is translated as CASSFRGINEKLFF. Full variable domain (outside the CDR3, taken from reference TRBV5-6 and TRBJ1-4): DAGVTQSPTHLIKTRGQQVTLRCSPKSGHDTVSWYQQALGQGPQFIFQYYEEEERQRGNFPDRFSGHQFPNYSSELNVNALLLGDSALYLCASSFRGINEKLFFGSGTQLSVL.

The rearrangement joins TRBV18 to TRBJ2-7; 9 bases match TRBD1. The CDR3 length is 17 residues. In germline, CDR1 is KGHSH, CDR2 LQKENI. With 1 base clipped from V and 4 bases from J, the junction kept 11 bases outside the gene matches. The CDR3 spells CASSPLRRGQGAYEQYF. In DNA, the CDR3 is TGTGCCAGCTCACCACTAAGGAGGGGACAGGGTGCGTACGAGCAGTACTTC.

This sequence joins TRBV10-1 and TRBJ1-2, with D uncertain. In germline, CDR1 is WNHNN, CDR2 SYGVQD (reference sequence). Trimming shortened V by 2 bases and J by 2 bases, and 6 bases separated the two germline ends. The CDR3 has 13 residues. CDR3 coding DNA: TGCGCCAGCAGTGAGGAGGAGAACTATGGCTACACCTTC. This gives the protein CASSEEENYGYTF.

A single count supports this clone. This chain links TRBV10-3 with TRBJ2-7; TRBD2 matches at 10 bases. The length of the CDR3 is 15 residues. Germline V gives CDR1 ENHRY, CDR2 SYGVKD. Trimming cost V 3 bases and J 6 bases; bases outside gene matches: 8. This chain's CDR3 is CAISELAGPPGEQYF. Written as DNA, the CDR3 is TGTGCCATCAGTGAACTAGCGGGGCCCCCAGGCGAGCAGTACTTC.